This TCR beta chain is from a study of T cell repertoires in cytomegalovirus infection. For the study at large: CMV epitopes used comprised recently identified HLA-C-restricted ones and well-studied HLA-B-restricted ones. Both CMV infection and a matching HLA type were indicated by public TCR beta signatures.

Study findings and constraints: Carriers of CMV and the relevant HLA type were discriminated by public TCR beta frequency.

The trim removed 2 bases at V and 7 bases at J, leaving 5 bases unmatched. In germline, CDR1 is MNHNY, CDR2 SVGAGI (reference sequence). The CDR3 loop spans 16 amino acids. Turning to this clonotype: The antigen remains undetermined.

TCRdb recomputed calls from the reads with MiXCR, one row per CDR3 protein. The table shows some 200,000 distinct CDR3 sequences, with about 40% occurring only once. The chain links TRBV6-6 to TRBJ2-1; 13 bases align to TRBD2. Source: CD8+ T cells from cultured PBMCs, taken from culture after CMV antigen stimulation. The clonotype was recovered from a human donor in good health (CMV status not recorded). Some clones in this sample may be carry-over from other donors' samples. CDR3: CASSYDRTSGGNEQFF. The CDR3 DNA reads TGTGCCAGCAGTTACGATCGGACTAGCGGGGGTAATGAGCAGTTCTTC.